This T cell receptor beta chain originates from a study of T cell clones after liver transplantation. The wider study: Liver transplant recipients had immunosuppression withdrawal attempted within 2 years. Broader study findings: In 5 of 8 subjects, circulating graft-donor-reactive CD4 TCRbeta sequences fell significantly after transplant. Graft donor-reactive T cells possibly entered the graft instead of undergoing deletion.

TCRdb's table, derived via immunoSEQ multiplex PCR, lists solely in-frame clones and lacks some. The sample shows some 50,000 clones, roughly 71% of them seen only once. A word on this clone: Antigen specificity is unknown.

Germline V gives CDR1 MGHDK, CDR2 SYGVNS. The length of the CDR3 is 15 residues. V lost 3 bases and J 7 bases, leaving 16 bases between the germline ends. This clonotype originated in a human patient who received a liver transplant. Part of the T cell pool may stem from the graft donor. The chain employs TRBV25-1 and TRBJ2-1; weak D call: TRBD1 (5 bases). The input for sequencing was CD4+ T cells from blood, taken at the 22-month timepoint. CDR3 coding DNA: TGTGCCAGCAGTGATTCGACAGTGGCAGGAAATGAGCAGTTCTTC. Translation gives CASSDSTVAGNEQFF. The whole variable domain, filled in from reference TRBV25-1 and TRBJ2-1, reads EADIYQTPRYLVIGTGKKITLECSQTMGHDKMYWYQQDPGMELHLIHYSYGVNSTEKGDLSSESTVSRIRTEHFPLTLESARPSHTSQYLCASSDSTVAGNEQFFGPGTRLTVL.